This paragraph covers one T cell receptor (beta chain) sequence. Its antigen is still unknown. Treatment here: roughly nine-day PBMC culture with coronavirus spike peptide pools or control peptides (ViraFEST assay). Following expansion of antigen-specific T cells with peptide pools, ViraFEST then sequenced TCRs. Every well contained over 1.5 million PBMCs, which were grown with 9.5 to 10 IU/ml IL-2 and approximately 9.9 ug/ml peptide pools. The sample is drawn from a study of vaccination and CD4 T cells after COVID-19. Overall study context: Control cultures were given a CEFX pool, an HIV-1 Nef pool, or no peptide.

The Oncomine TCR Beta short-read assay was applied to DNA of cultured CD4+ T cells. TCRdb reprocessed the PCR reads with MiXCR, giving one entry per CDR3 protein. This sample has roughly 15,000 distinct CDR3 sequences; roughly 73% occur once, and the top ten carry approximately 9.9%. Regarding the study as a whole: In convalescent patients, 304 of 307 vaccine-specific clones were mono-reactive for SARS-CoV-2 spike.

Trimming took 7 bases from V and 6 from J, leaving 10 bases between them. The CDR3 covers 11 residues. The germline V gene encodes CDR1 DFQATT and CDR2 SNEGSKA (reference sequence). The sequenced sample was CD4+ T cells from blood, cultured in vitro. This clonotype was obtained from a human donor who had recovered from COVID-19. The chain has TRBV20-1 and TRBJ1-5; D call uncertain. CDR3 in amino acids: CSVAGGQPQHF. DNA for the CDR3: TGCAGTGTCGCAGGAGGTCAGCCCCAGCATTTT.